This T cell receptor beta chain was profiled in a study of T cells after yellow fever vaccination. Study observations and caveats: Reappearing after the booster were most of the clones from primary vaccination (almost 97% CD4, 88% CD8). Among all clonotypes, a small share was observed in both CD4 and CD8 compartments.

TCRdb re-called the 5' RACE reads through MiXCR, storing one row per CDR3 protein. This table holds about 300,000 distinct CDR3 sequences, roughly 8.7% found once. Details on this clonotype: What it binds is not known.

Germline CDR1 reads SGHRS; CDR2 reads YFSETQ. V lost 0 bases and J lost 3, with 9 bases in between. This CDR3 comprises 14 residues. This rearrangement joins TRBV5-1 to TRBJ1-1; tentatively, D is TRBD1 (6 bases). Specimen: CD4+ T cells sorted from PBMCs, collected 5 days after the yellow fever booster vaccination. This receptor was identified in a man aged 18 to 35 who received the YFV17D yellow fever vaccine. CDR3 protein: CASSLVAGDTEAFF. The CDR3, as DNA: TGCGCCAGCAGCTTGGTGGCAGGGGACACTGAAGCTTTCTTT.